The 30 T cell receptor beta chains below come from one sample, sequenced in a study of graft-versus-host responses after intestinal transplantation. These receptors have no known antigen. Here immunoSEQ multiplex PCR was the method, and the copy in TCRdb shows in-frame clones only, minus some. In the table there are 80,000 to 100,000 clones, less than 90% of which are singletons. The sample here was unstimulated CD4+ T cells sorted from spleen or lymph node cells, taken before intestinal transplant. The receptors derive from a human donor who received an intestinal transplant.

V and J are TRBV29-1 and TRBJ2-2; TRBD2 is a possible D gene (5 bases). The CDR3 has 14 residues. CDR1 is SQVTM, CDR2 ANQGSEA, per germline. V lost 4 bases, J lost 5 bases, and 14 bases lay in between. The CDR3 is CSVAAEGRTGELFF. Here the CDR3 DNA reads TGCAGCGTTGCAGCAGAGGGTAGGACCGGGGAGCTGTTTTTT.

This rearrangement joins TRBV2 to TRBJ2-7; perhaps TRBD2 as D (6 bases). Germline lookup yields CDR1 SNHLY and CDR2 FYNNEI. Deletions cut 2 bases from V and 4 bases from J, with 18 bases between. The CDR3 extends over 16 amino acids. The CDR3 DNA follows: TGTGCCAGCAGTGAATCGCTGTGGGAGGAGGAGTACGAGCAGTACTTC. Encoded protein: CASSESLWEEEYEQYF.

The chain employs TRBV6-5 and TRBJ1-1; no reliable D call. The V end lost 2 bases, the J end lost 0 bases, and 10 bases lay between the germline ends. CDR1 MNHEY and CDR2 SVGAGI come from the germline V gene. The CDR3 runs to 15 residues. CDR3 DNA: TGTGCCAGCAGTTACACTCAACTCATGAACACTGAAGCTTTCTTT. Its protein product is CASSYTQLMNTEAFF.

The rearrangement joins TRBV6-1 to TRBJ1-2; D unresolved. Germline lookup yields CDR1 MNHNS and CDR2 SASEGT. Trimming removed 1 base from V and 4 bases from J, with 13 bases in between. CDR3 length: 15 residues. In DNA, the CDR3 is TGTGCCAGCAGTGAAGAATGGGCAGCGGGCTATGGCTACACCTTC. Its translation: CASSEEWAAGYGYTF.

This chain uses TRBV9 with TRBJ2-3; TRBD1 matches 7 bases. Germline assignment: CDR1 SGDLS and CDR2 YYNGEE. V lost 4 bases and J lost 3; bases outside the gene matches: 8. The CDR3 is made up of 15 amino acids. The CDR3 sequence is CASSPRTGSTDTQYF. CDR3 nucleotides: TGTGCCAGCAGCCCCCGGACAGGTTCAACAGATACGCAGTATTTT.

This chain links TRBV6-6 with TRBJ2-7, with 7 bases that match TRBD1. The germline gives CDR1 MNHNY, CDR2 SVGAGI (reference sequence). After removal of 2 bases from V and 2 bases from J, the junction contained 9 bases not matched to a gene. The CDR3 has 16 residues. CDR3 coding DNA: TGTGCCAGCAGTTACCCCCGGGACAGAGGAACCTACGAGCAGTACTTC. Its protein is CASSYPRDRGTYEQYF.

This clone was picked up one time. This chain uses TRBV5-1 with TRBJ2-1; 8 bases map to TRBD2. V trimming: 4 bases; J trimming: 4 bases; junction bases outside the gene matches: 10. This CDR3 spans 16 amino acids. Germline V gives CDR1 SGHRS, CDR2 YFSETQ. As DNA, the CDR3 is TGCGCCAGCAGCCCTGAACTAGCGGCCGCTTACAATGAGCAGTTCTTC. Encoded protein: CASSPELAAAYNEQFF.

The V call is TRBV18, the J call TRBJ2-1, with 10 nucleotides matching TRBD2. Trimming cost V 2 bases and J 5 bases; bases outside gene matches: 6. CDR1 is KGHSH and CDR2 is LQKENI in the germline V gene. This CDR3 comprises 16 residues. In DNA, the CDR3 is TGTGCCAGCTCACCAAGGGAAGCGGGGGGGCACAATGAGCAGTTCTTC. Translating it yields CASSPREAGGHNEQFF.

CDR3 sequence: CASSWTGDYGYTF. CDR3 bases: TGTGCCAGCAGCTGGACAGGGGACTATGGCTACACCTTC. The rearrangement joins TRBV5-5 to TRBJ1-2; 9 positions match TRBD1. The CDR3 contains 13 residues. CDR1 SGHKS and CDR2 YYEKEE come from the germline V gene (reference sequence). The V gene end was trimmed by 3 bases and the J gene end by 3 bases; junction bases not matched to a gene: 0.

The chain joins TRBV5-6 to TRBJ2-2, with 10 bases identical to TRBD2. The J segment lost 7 bases and the V segment lost 6 bases, leaving 3 bases of the junction unmatched. The CDR3 sequence is 13 residues long. In germline, CDR1 is SGHDT, CDR2 YYEEEE. CDR3: CASMTSGFGELFF. CDR3 nucleotides: TGTGCCAGCATGACTAGCGGGTTCGGGGAGCTGTTTTTT. The whole variable domain, remainder taken from reference TRBV5-6 and TRBJ2-2, is DAGVTQSPTHLIKTRGQQVTLRCSPKSGHDTVSWYQQALGQGPQFIFQYYEEEERQRGNFPDRFSGHQFPNYSSELNVNALLLGDSALYLCASMTSGFGELFFGEGSRLTVL.

The chain joins TRBV6-1 to TRBJ2-5; D unresolved. Trimming pared 8 bases from V and 5 bases from J, leaving 9 bases between. The CDR3 is 11 residues long. Germline V gives CDR1 MNHNS, CDR2 SASEGT. The CDR3 spells CASVLGETQYF. The DNA for the CDR3 is TGTGCCAGCGTTCTTGGCGAGACCCAGTACTTC.

This chain connects TRBV28 to TRBJ2-7, with 12 positions matching TRBD1. The germline CDR1 and CDR2 sequences are MDHEN and SYDVKM. CDR3 length: 15 residues. The V gene end was trimmed by 5 bases and the J gene end by 5 bases; junction bases not matched to a gene: 7. Here the CDR3 reads CASSRPGQGAHEQYF. In DNA, the CDR3 is TGTGCCAGCAGTCGACCGGGACAGGGGGCCCACGAGCAGTACTTC.

The gene calls are TRBV6-1 and TRBJ1-6; TRBD1 is a possible D gene (5 bases). With 3 bases removed from V and 6 bases from J, the gap between germline ends came to 9 bases. Per the germline V gene, CDR1 is MNHNS and CDR2 is SASEGT. This CDR3 contains 14 residues. CDR3 protein: CASSDRALNSPLHF. CDR3 nucleotides: TGTGCCAGCAGTGACAGGGCGCTTAATTCACCCCTCCACTTT.

The J gene is TRBJ2-1, the V gene TRBV30; D gene uncertain. Germline-derived CDR1 and CDR2 are GTSNPN and SVGIG (reference sequence). The CDR3 length is 13 residues. Trimming cost V 4 bases and J 0 bases, with 7 bases left between them. Here the CDR3 reads CAWIESSYNEQFF. The CDR3 DNA follows: TGTGCCTGGATCGAGAGCTCCTACAATGAGCAGTTCTTC.

This chain joins TRBV27 and TRBJ1-1, with a tentative D call TRBD1 (6 bases). The V end was cut by 5 bases, the J end by 2 bases, with 18 bases between. The germline gives CDR1 MNHEY, CDR2 SMNVEV (reference sequence). CDR3 size: 16 residues. CDR3 nucleotide sequence: TGTGCCAGCAGTCCCTTACCAACAGGGATTAACACTGAAGCTTTCTTT. Translation gives CASSPLPTGINTEAFF.

CDR3 loop: CASSERNTGSYQPQHF. The CDR3 nucleotides read TGTGCCAGCAGCGAACGGAATACAGGGTCCTATCAGCCCCAGCATTTT. The chain employs TRBV6-1 and TRBJ1-5, with a weak D call TRBD1 (6 bases). The length of the CDR3 is 16 residues. Trimming left V 6 bases short and J 5 bases short, with 20 bases between. Per germline, CDR1 MNHNS and CDR2 SASEGT.

The rearrangement links TRBV7-8 to TRBJ2-3; D not resolved. CDR1 and CDR2 (germline): SGHVS, FQNEAQ. Trimming took 1 base from V and 4 from J, leaving 15 bases between them. CDR3 length: 16 amino acids. The CDR3 coding sequence is TGTGCCAGCAGCTTAGATCCGGCATCTGGAGCAGATACGCAGTATTTT. Translation gives CASSLDPASGADTQYF.

The chain joins TRBV7-9 to TRBJ1-1, with TRBD1 as a possible D gene (5 bases). Germline CDR1 and CDR2: SEHNR and FQNEAQ (reference sequence). V was trimmed by 2 bases and J by 4 bases, leaving 11 bases between them. The CDR3 sequence is 14 residues long. The CDR3, as DNA: TGTGCCAGCAGCTTACAGGGAGGTAGCACTGAAGCTTTCTTT. Translated: CASSLQGGSTEAFF. The full variable domain, in which reference TRBV7-9 and TRBJ1-1 provide the parts outside the CDR3, is DTGVSQNPRHKITKRGQNVTFRCDPISEHNRLYWYRQTLGQGPEFLTYFQNEAQLEKSRLLSDRFSAERPKGSFSTLEIQRTEQGDSAMYLCASSLQGGSTEAFFGQGTRLTVV.

CDR3 DNA sequence: TGCGCCAGCAGTTCCGGGACAGGGGGCGCGGAAGGCTATGGCTACACCTTC. It is translated as CASSSGTGGAEGYGYTF. V is TRBV10-2 and J is TRBJ1-2; 12 nucleotides line up with TRBD1. The junction had 11 bases not matched to a gene; V was cut back by 5 bases and J by 4 bases. Germline V gene sequence: CDR1 WSHSY, CDR2 SAAADI. CDR3 size: 17 residues.

In the case of this clone: A junction boundary mismatches the germline segment, possibly from a read error. V is TRBV7-7 and J is TRBJ2-1, with D tentatively TRBD2 (7 bases). The CDR3 contains 13 residues. CDR1 is SSHAT and CDR2 is FNYEAQ in the germline V gene (reference sequence). DNA for the CDR3: TGTGCTAGCAGCTGGGGGAGGGGGAATGAGCAGTTCTTC. Protein sequence: CASSWGRGNEQFF.

V usage is TRBV19 and J usage is TRBJ2-7; 8 bases align to TRBD1. Trimming cost V 5 bases and J 0 bases; bases outside gene matches: 9. Germline V CDR1 and CDR2: LNHDA, SQIVND (reference sequence). There are 16 residues in the CDR3. In DNA form, the CDR3 reads TGTGCCAGTAGTGCCCCGCGGACAGGGAGCTCCTACGAGCAGTACTTC. It is translated as CASSAPRTGSSYEQYF.

The CDR3 protein is CASSPGSSSYEQYF. CDR3 bases: TGTGCCAGCTCACCCGGGTCCAGCTCCTACGAGCAGTACTTC. V usage is TRBV18 and J usage is TRBJ2-7; D call uncertain. The V end lost 3 bases, the J end lost 0 bases, and 9 bases lay between the germline ends. Germline lookup yields CDR1 KGHSH and CDR2 LQKENI. This CDR3 region has 14 residues.

The J gene is TRBJ2-4, the V gene TRBV7-2, with 8 bases that match TRBD1. CDR3 length equals 13 residues. Germline V gives CDR1 SGHTA, CDR2 FQGNSA. Trimming removed 1 base from V and 15 bases from J; junction bases left unmatched: 8. CDR3 region: CASSLDGTGSRYF. CDR3 nucleotide sequence: TGTGCCAGCAGCTTAGACGGGACAGGTTCACGGTACTTC.

The chain combines TRBV30 with TRBJ2-2, with 8 bases fitting TRBD1. The CDR3 is 14 amino acids. V was clipped by 4 bases and J by 5 bases; unmatched bases: 6. Germline V gene data show CDR1 as GTSNPN and CDR2 as SVGIG (reference sequence). The CDR3 DNA reads TGTGCCTGGAAGGGACAGGCCCTGACCGGGGAGCTGTTTTTT. Translated, it gives CAWKGQALTGELFF.

The chain is built from TRBV6-6 and TRBJ2-1; 9 nucleotides line up with TRBD2. Germline V CDR1 and CDR2: MNHNY, SVGAGI (reference sequence). With 5 bases clipped from V and 4 bases from J, the junction kept 9 bases outside the gene matches. The CDR3 is 16 amino acids. Written as DNA, the CDR3 is TGTGCCAGCAGTACCCTCTCGCGGGGGGGGTACAATGAGCAGTTCTTC. Protein product: CASSTLSRGGYNEQFF.

In the case of this clone: Other DNA sequences in the sample encode the same CDR3. The CDR3 reads CAISEQGSNQPQHF. The CDR3 DNA sequence: TGTGCCATCAGTGAGCAGGGAAGCAATCAGCCCCAGCATTTT. The V and J genes are TRBV10-3 and TRBJ1-5; D is perhaps TRBD1 (5 bases). The CDR3 runs 14 residues. Germline assignment: CDR1 ENHRY and CDR2 SYGVKD. Trimming removed 2 bases from V and 1 base from J, with 6 bases in between.

The chain joins TRBV7-6 to TRBJ2-5; 9 nucleotides align to TRBD2. V shed 5 bases and J 4 bases; nucleotides not matched to a gene: 11. CDR1 SGHVS and CDR2 FNYEAQ come from the germline V gene. This CDR3 has 16 amino acids. The CDR3 here is CASSPGLALGVETQYF. In DNA, the CDR3 is TGTGCCAGCAGCCCCGGACTAGCGTTAGGGGTAGAGACCCAGTACTTC.

V is TRBV19 and J is TRBJ1-1; 9 positions agree with TRBD1. Germline lookup yields CDR1 LNHDA and CDR2 SQIVND (reference sequence). This CDR3 is built from 16 residues. The J segment lost 1 base and the V segment lost 0 bases, leaving 3 bases of the junction unmatched. The CDR3 DNA reads as TGTGCCAGTAGTATAGACTCGACAGGGGGGAACACTGAAGCTTTCTTT. It codes for CASSIDSTGGNTEAFF. The full variable domain, its missing parts supplied by reference TRBV19 and TRBJ1-1, is DGGITQSPKYLFRKEGQNVTLSCEQNLNHDAMYWYRQDPGQGLRLIYYSQIVNDFQKGDIAEGYSVSREKKESFPLTVTSAQKNPTAFYLCASSIDSTGGNTEAFFGQGTRLTVV.

On this clone itself: The sample carries other DNA sequences with the same CDR3. This chain joins TRBV7-2 and TRBJ2-7; maybe TRBD2 (5 bases). CDR3 length: 13 residues. The V and J ends lost 1 base and 4 bases respectively, with 8 bases between them. Germline-derived CDR1 and CDR2 are SGHTA and FQGNSA. CDR3 region: CASSLVGAYEQYF. The CDR3 nucleotides are TGTGCCAGCAGCTTAGTGGGAGCATACGAGCAGTACTTC.

This sequence joins TRBV7-6 and TRBJ1-3; TRBD1 might be the D (6 bases). Germline V gene sequence: CDR1 SGHVS, CDR2 FNYEAQ. Between the trimmed V and J ends, which lost 5 bases and 0 bases, there was a span of 20 bases. This CDR3 comprises 18 residues. CDR3 sequence reads: CASSQARGGLSSGNTIYF. For the CDR3, the DNA is TGTGCCAGCAGCCAAGCGAGGGGGGGGCTAAGCTCTGGAAACACCATATATTTT.